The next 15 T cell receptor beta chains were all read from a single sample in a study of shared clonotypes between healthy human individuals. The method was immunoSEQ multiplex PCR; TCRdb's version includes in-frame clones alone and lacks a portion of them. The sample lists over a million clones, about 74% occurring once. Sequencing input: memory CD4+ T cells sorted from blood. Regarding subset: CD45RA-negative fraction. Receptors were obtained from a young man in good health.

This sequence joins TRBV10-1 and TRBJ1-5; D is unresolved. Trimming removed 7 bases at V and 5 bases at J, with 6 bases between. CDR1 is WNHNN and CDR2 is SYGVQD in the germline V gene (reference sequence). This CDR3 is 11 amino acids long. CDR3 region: CASNRDQPQHF. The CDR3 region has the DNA TGCGCCAGCAACCGAGATCAGCCCCAGCATTTT.

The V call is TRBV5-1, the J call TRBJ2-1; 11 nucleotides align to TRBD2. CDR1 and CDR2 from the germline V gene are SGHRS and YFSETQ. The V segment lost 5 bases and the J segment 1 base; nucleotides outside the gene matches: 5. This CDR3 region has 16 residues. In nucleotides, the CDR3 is TGCGCCAGCAGTAGGGTAGCGGGAGGGTCCTACAATGAGCAGTTCTTC. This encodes CASSRVAGGSYNEQFF.

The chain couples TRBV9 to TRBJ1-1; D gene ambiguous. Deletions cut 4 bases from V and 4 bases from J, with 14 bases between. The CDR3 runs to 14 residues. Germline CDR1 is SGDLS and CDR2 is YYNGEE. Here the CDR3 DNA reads TGTGCCAGCAGCCCCTCCAGTCGGAGCACTGAAGCTTTCTTT. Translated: CASSPSSRSTEAFF.

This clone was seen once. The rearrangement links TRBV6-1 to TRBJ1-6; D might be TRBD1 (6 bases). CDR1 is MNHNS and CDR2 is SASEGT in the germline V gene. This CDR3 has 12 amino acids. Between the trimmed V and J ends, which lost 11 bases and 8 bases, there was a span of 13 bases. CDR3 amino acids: CALSSGDSPLHF. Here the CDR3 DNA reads TGTGCCCTGTCTTCAGGGGATTCACCCCTCCACTTT.

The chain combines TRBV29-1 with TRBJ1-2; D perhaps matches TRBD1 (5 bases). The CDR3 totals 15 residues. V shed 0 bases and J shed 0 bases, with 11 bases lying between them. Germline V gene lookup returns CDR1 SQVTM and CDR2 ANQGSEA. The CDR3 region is CSVEDQGLANYGYTF. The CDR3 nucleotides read TGCAGCGTTGAAGATCAGGGCTTAGCTAACTATGGCTACACCTTC.

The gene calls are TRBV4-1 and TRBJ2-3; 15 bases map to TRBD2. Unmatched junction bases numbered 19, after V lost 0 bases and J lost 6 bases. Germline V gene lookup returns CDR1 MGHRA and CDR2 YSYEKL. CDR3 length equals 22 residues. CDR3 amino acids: CASSQERTGLAGGPGVRDTQYF. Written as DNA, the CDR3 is TGCGCCAGCAGCCAAGAGCGGACAGGACTAGCGGGAGGGCCTGGGGTTAGGGATACGCAGTATTTT.

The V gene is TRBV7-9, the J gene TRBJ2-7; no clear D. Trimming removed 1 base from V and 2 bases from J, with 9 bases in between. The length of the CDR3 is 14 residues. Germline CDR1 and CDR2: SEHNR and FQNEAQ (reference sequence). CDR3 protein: CASSLGRSTYEQYF. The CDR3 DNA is TGTGCCAGCAGCTTAGGCCGGTCTACCTACGAGCAGTACTTC.

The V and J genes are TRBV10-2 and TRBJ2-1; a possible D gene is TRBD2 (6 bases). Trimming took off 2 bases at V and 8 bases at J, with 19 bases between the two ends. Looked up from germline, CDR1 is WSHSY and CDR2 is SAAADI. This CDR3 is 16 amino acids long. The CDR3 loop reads CASSEGRTSTGDEQFF. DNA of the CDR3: TGCGCCAGCAGTGAGGGTCGAACTAGCACAGGCGATGAGCAGTTCTTC.

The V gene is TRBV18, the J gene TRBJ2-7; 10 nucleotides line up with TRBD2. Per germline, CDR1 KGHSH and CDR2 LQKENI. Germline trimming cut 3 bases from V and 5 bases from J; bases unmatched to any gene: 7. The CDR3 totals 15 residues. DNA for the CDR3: TGTGCCAGCTCACCGTCAGCGGGGGGGCCGCACGAGCAGTACTTC. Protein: CASSPSAGGPHEQYF.

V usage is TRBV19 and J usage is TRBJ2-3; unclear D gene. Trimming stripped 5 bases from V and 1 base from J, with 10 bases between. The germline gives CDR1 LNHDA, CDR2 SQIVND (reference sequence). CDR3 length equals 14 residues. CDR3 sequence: CASSPHGRTDTQYF. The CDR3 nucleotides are TGTGCCAGTAGTCCCCACGGACGCACAGATACGCAGTATTTT.

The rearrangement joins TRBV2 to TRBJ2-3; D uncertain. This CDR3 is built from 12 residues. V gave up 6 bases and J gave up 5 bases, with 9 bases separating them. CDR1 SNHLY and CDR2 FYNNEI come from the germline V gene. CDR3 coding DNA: TGTGCCAGCAGGTCCTCCGGAGATACGCAGTATTTT. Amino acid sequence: CASRSSGDTQYF.

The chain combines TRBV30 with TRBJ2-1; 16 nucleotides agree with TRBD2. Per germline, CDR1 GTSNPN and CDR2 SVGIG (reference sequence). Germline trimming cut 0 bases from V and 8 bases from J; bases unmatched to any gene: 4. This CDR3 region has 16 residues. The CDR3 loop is CAWSVLGLAGGYEQFF. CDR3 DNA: TGTGCCTGGAGTGTATTGGGACTAGCGGGAGGGTATGAGCAGTTCTTC.

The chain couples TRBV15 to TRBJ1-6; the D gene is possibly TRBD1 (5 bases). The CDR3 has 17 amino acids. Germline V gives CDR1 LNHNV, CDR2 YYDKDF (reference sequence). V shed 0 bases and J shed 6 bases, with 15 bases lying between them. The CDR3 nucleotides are TGTGCCACCAGCAGAGATAATCCATATGGGGGTAATTCACCCCTCCACTTT. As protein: CATSRDNPYGGNSPLHF. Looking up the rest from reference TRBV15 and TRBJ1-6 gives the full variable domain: DAMVIQNPRYQVTQFGKPVTLSCSQTLNHNVMYWYQQKSSQAPKLLFHYYDKDFNNEADTPDNFQSRRPNTSFCFLDIRSPGLGDTAMYLCATSRDNPYGGNSPLHFGNGTRLTVT.

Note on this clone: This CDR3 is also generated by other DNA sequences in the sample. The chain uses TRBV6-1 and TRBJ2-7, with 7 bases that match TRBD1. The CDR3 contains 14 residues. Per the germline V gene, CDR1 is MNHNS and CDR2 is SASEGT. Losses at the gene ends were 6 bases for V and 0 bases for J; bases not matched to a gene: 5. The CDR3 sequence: CASRGQSSSYEQYF. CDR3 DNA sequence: TGTGCCAGCAGGGGACAGTCGAGCTCCTACGAGCAGTACTTC.

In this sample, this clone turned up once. Here the CDR3 reads CASSEGQAPGELFF. Written as DNA, the CDR3 is TGTGCCAGCAGTGAAGGCCAAGCCCCCGGGGAGCTGTTTTTT. The V gene is TRBV6-1, the J gene TRBJ2-2, with no clear D. The germline gives CDR1 MNHNS, CDR2 SASEGT. The CDR3 sequence is 14 residues long. The V gene lost 1 base and the J gene lost 6 bases, with 9 bases spanning the gap.